The rows below give T cell receptor beta chains drawn from one sample of a study of CD8 T cells in Susac syndrome. TCRdb fed the immunoSEQ multiplex PCR reads into MiXCR, producing one record per CDR3 protein. The sample lists roughly 150,000 distinct CDR3 sequences, about 94% occurring once. The sample comprised CD8+ T cells from PBMCs. All receptors derive from a human donor with multiple sclerosis. The CDR3 runs from the conserved cysteine through the conserved F or W. A D gene is named only where the DNA matches it firmly. Clone size is stated in some rows and not others, as once, few, many or a class when expanded.

v_gene: TRBV5-1
abundance: .
j_gene: TRBJ2-3
d_gene: .
CDR3nt: TGCGCCAGCAGATACGGGACAGATACGCAGTATTTT
CDR3aa: CASRYGTDTQYF

v_gene: TRBV12-3/TRBV12-4
abundance: .
j_gene: TRBJ1-1
d_gene: .
CDR3nt: TGTGCCAGCAACTTACCGGGGGCCCACACTGAAGCTTTCTTT
CDR3aa: CASNLPGAHTEAFF

v_gene: TRBV7-9
abundance: .
j_gene: TRBJ1-1
d_gene: .
CDR3nt: TGTGCCAGCAGCTTAGTCGGGTTCGGCACTGAAGCTTTCTTT
CDR3aa: CASSLVGFGTEAFF

v_gene: TRBV9
abundance: .
j_gene: TRBJ2-6
d_gene: .
CDR3nt: TGTGCCAGCAGCGCCTCGCAAGTTAGGGGGGCCAACGTCCTGACTTTC
CDR3aa: CASSASQVRGANVLTF

v_gene: TRBV7-9
abundance: .
j_gene: TRBJ2-3
d_gene: TRBD2
CDR3nt: TGTGCCAGCAGCTTCGGGACTAGCGGGGTAAAGGCGCAGTATTTT
CDR3aa: CASSFGTSGVKAQYF

v_gene: TRBV13
abundance: .
j_gene: TRBJ2-4
d_gene: .
CDR3nt: TGTGCCAGCAGCCCGGCTCCGTCAAACATTCAGTACTTC
CDR3aa: CASSPAPSNIQYF

v_gene: TRBV12-3/TRBV12-4
abundance: .
j_gene: TRBJ1-2
d_gene: TRBD1
CDR3nt: TGTGCCAGCAGTGACAGGGGTGGCTACACCTTC
CDR3aa: CASSDRGGYTF

v_gene: TRBV29-1
abundance: .
j_gene: TRBJ2-2
d_gene: .
CDR3nt: TGCAGCGTTGCGGTCCGACAATTCGGCAACACCGGGGAGCTGTTTTTT
CDR3aa: CSVAVRQFGNTGELFF

v_gene: TRBV11-2
abundance: .
j_gene: TRBJ2-7
d_gene: .
CDR3nt: TGTGCCAGCAGCTTAGGTGGGACCCTCCACGAGCAGTACTTC
CDR3aa: CASSLGGTLHEQYF

v_gene: TRBV7-9
abundance: .
j_gene: TRBJ2-7
d_gene: TRBD1
CDR3nt: TGTGCCAGCAGTGGGGACAGAGCCCCTCTCGAGCAGTACTTC
CDR3aa: CASSGDRAPLEQYF

v_gene: TRBV2
abundance: .
j_gene: TRBJ2-6
d_gene: .
CDR3nt: TGTGCCAGCATGCAGGCTCTGGGGGGGGCCAACGTCCTGACTTTC
CDR3aa: CASMQALGGANVLTF

v_gene: TRBV27
abundance: .
j_gene: TRBJ1-5
d_gene: .
CDR3nt: TGTGCCAGCAGTTTAGGGATTGGCAATCAGCCCCAGCATTTT
CDR3aa: CASSLGIGNQPQHF

v_gene: TRBV7-9
abundance: .
j_gene: TRBJ2-7
d_gene: .
CDR3nt: TGTGCCAGCAGCCCTCTGACAGGCCCCTACGAGCAGTACTTC
CDR3aa: CASSPLTGPYEQYF

v_gene: TRBV29-1
abundance: .
j_gene: TRBJ2-7
d_gene: TRBD1
CDR3nt: TGCAGCGTTATAGACAGGGGGTCCATCTACGAGCAGTACTTC
CDR3aa: CSVIDRGSIYEQYF

v_gene: TRBV7-8
abundance: .
j_gene: TRBJ1-1
d_gene: .
CDR3nt: TGTGCCAGCAGCCCTAGTGCCAATTTGAACACTGAAGCTTTCTTT
CDR3aa: CASSPSANLNTEAFF

v_gene: TRBV19
abundance: once
j_gene: TRBJ1-2
d_gene: .
CDR3nt: TGTGCCAGTAGTATCGACAGTAACTATGGCTACACCTTC
CDR3aa: CASSIDSNYGYTF

v_gene: TRBV28
abundance: .
j_gene: TRBJ2-7
d_gene: .
CDR3nt: TGTGCCAGCAGCCCTGAAGGGGGGGGAACCTACGAGCAGTACTTC
CDR3aa: CASSPEGGGTYEQYF

v_gene: TRBV9
abundance: .
j_gene: TRBJ1-3
d_gene: .
CDR3nt: TGTGCCAGCAGCCCCCAGGAGGGGGGGGCCTTCTCTGGAAACACCATATATTTT
CDR3aa: CASSPQEGGAFSGNTIYF

v_gene: TRBV25-1
abundance: .
j_gene: TRBJ2-7
d_gene: .
CDR3nt: TGTGCCAGCAGCAACGGGGGACTCTACGAGCAGTACTTC
CDR3aa: CASSNGGLYEQYF

v_gene: TRBV9
abundance: once
j_gene: TRBJ2-1
d_gene: .
CDR3nt: TGTGCCAGCAGCGTCGGGGGTGGGCAAGCCCAGTTCTTC
CDR3aa: CASSVGGGQAQFF

v_gene: TRBV9
abundance: .
j_gene: TRBJ2-3
d_gene: .
CDR3nt: TGTGCCAGCAGCGTCGCCACTAGCCCAGATACGCAGTATTTT
CDR3aa: CASSVATSPDTQYF

v_gene: TRBV27
abundance: .
j_gene: TRBJ2-7
d_gene: .
CDR3nt: TGTGCCAGCAGTTTATCGCCCGCTAGCTCCTACGAGCAGTACTTC
CDR3aa: CASSLSPASSYEQYF

v_gene: TRBV9
abundance: once
j_gene: TRBJ1-2
d_gene: .
CDR3nt: TGTGCCAGCAGCGTAGCAGGGGTCCCTAACTATGGCTACACCTTC
CDR3aa: CASSVAGVPNYGYTF

v_gene: TRBV29-1
abundance: .
j_gene: TRBJ2-7
d_gene: .
CDR3nt: TGCAGCGTCTACAAGACCCGGCAGGGCGAGCAGTACTTC
CDR3aa: CSVYKTRQGEQYF

v_gene: TRBV27
abundance: once
j_gene: TRBJ1-1
d_gene: .
CDR3nt: TGTGCCACTCGTGTGAAAGGGCAGGGGAACACTGAAGCTTTCTTT
CDR3aa: CATRVKGQGNTEAFF

v_gene: TRBV9
abundance: .
j_gene: TRBJ1-2
d_gene: .
CDR3nt: TGTGCCAGCAGCGTAGGGGTTGGCTACACCTTC
CDR3aa: CASSVGVGYTF

v_gene: TRBV12-3/TRBV12-4
abundance: .
j_gene: TRBJ2-3
d_gene: TRBD2
CDR3nt: TGTGCCAGCAGTTCCGGCGGGGGGCTAAATATCCTACATCCAGATACGCAGTATTTT
CDR3aa: CASSSGGGLNILHPDTQYF

v_gene: TRBV7-9
abundance: .
j_gene: TRBJ1-2
d_gene: .
CDR3nt: TGTGCCAGCAGCTTAGCGGCAGCCTATGGCTACACCTTC
CDR3aa: CASSLAAAYGYTF

v_gene: TRBV7-9
abundance: .
j_gene: TRBJ1-2
d_gene: .
CDR3nt: TGTGCCAGCAGCTTAGAGTCCTACACCTTC
CDR3aa: CASSLESYTF

v_gene: TRBV27
abundance: .
j_gene: TRBJ2-2
d_gene: .
CDR3nt: TGTGCCAGCAGTTTTTATAATTCCCCGACCGGGGAGCTGTTTTTT
CDR3aa: CASSFYNSPTGELFF

v_gene: TRBV20-1
abundance: .
j_gene: TRBJ1-5
d_gene: .
CDR3nt: TGCAGTGCTAGAGGAGGACGGCAGCCCCAGCATTTT
CDR3aa: CSARGGRQPQHF

v_gene: TRBV9
abundance: .
j_gene: TRBJ2-1
d_gene: .
CDR3nt: TGTGCCAGCAGCGCAGGGGGGGAATGGCATGAGCAGTTCTTC
CDR3aa: CASSAGGEWHEQFF

v_gene: TRBV7-9
abundance: .
j_gene: TRBJ2-1
d_gene: TRBD1
CDR3nt: TGTGCCAGCAGCTTCACAGGGGTTCCCGACAACAATGAGCAGTTCTTC
CDR3aa: CASSFTGVPDNNEQFF

v_gene: TRBV13
abundance: .
j_gene: TRBJ2-7
d_gene: .
CDR3nt: TGTGCCAGCAGCTTACGAGGGGCCTACGAGCAGTACTTC
CDR3aa: CASSLRGAYEQYF

v_gene: TRBV12-5
abundance: once
j_gene: TRBJ2-3
d_gene: TRBD1
CDR3nt: TGTGCTAGTGGTTTCCGGACAGGGGGGAGCACAGATACGCAGTATTTT
CDR3aa: CASGFRTGGSTDTQYF

v_gene: TRBV7-9
abundance: .
j_gene: TRBJ2-3
d_gene: .
CDR3nt: TGTGCCAGCAGGAAACAGGGTAGTAAGACGGATACGCAGTATTTT
CDR3aa: CASRKQGSKTDTQYF

v_gene: TRBV14
abundance: once
j_gene: TRBJ1-4
d_gene: .
CDR3nt: TGTGCCAGCAGCCCCCACAGGAGGAATGAAAAACTGTTTTTT
CDR3aa: CASSPHRRNEKLFF

v_gene: TRBV28
abundance: .
j_gene: TRBJ2-7
d_gene: .
CDR3nt: TGTGCCAGCAGTTTTACAGGGTTTGGGTGGGCCGAGCAGTACTTC
CDR3aa: CASSFTGFGWAEQYF

v_gene: TRBV2
abundance: .
j_gene: TRBJ1-2
d_gene: TRBD1
CDR3nt: TGTGCCAGCAGTGACGACAGGGACGGAGTCTATGGCTACACCTTC
CDR3aa: CASSDDRDGVYGYTF

v_gene: TRBV4-1
abundance: .
j_gene: TRBJ2-4
d_gene: .
CDR3nt: TGCGCCAGCAGCCAAGAGCAGAGGGGGTCCAAAAACATTCAGTACTTC
CDR3aa: CASSQEQRGSKNIQYF

v_gene: TRBV7-3
abundance: .
j_gene: TRBJ2-2
d_gene: .
CDR3nt: TGTGCCAGCAGCCGTCGGGGCAGTTCGACCGGGGAGCTGTTTTTT
CDR3aa: CASSRRGSSTGELFF